The next 18 T cell receptor beta chains were all read from a single sample in a study of blood T cell repertoires in COVID-19. Method: immunoSEQ multiplex PCR; TCRdb's copy keeps in-frame clones and lacks some. The table includes about 290,000 clones, around 81% detected once. Sequencing was done on a sample of peripheral blood. These TCRs come from a woman aged 45 to 65 with active or convalescent COVID-19.

The rearrangement links TRBV15 to TRBJ2-7; D may be TRBD2 (6 bases). The CDR3 covers 14 residues. The V and J ends lost 3 bases and 0 bases respectively, with 9 bases between them. CDR1 and CDR2 (germline): LNHNV, YYDKDF (reference sequence). The CDR3 region has the DNA TGTGCCACCAGCAGTACCGGGAGCTCCTACGAGCAGTACTTC. This codes for CATSSTGSSYEQYF.

The chain employs TRBV5-6 and TRBJ1-3; D gene unclear. CDR1 and CDR2 from the germline V gene are SGHDT and YYEEEE. Trimming removed 2 bases at V and 2 bases at J, with 8 bases between. The CDR3 is made up of 14 amino acids. The CDR3 region is CASSLRLAGNTIYF. DNA of the CDR3: TGTGCCAGCAGCTTACGACTGGCTGGAAACACCATATATTTT.

The chain employs TRBV11-3 and TRBJ2-1, with 12 bases fitting TRBD2. The CDR3 runs to 14 residues. The trim removed 3 bases at V and 6 bases at J, leaving 0 bases unmatched. CDR1 is SGHNT and CDR2 is YENEEA in the germline V gene. This chain's CDR3 is CASSLTSGGNEQFF. The CDR3 bases are TGTGCCAGCAGCTTGACTAGCGGGGGCAATGAGCAGTTCTTC.

This clone showed up just once. This chain joins TRBV29-1 and TRBJ1-1, with D hard to call. Per germline, CDR1 SQVTM and CDR2 ANQGSEA. The CDR3 totals 13 residues. Deletions cut 3 bases from V and 1 base from J, with 9 bases between. DNA of the CDR3: TGCAGCGTTGAGGGCCGTCCGAACACTGAAGCTTTCTTT. The encoded protein is CSVEGRPNTEAFF.

This clone was seen a single time. The chain carries TRBV10-3 and TRBJ2-5; 16 nucleotides agree with TRBD2. Germline V CDR1 and CDR2: ENHRY, SYGVKD. There are 15 residues in the CDR3. With V trimmed by 6 bases and J by 5 bases, 3 bases remained unmatched. In DNA, the CDR3 is TGTGCCATCAGCGTGGGACTAGCGGGAGGGGAGACCCAGTACTTC. Encoded protein: CAISVGLAGGETQYF.

This clone showed up just a few times. The chain carries TRBV6-5 and TRBJ2-7; weak D call: TRBD2 (6 bases). The germline V gene has CDR1 MNHEY and CDR2 SVGAGI. The V gene lost 6 bases and the J gene lost 0 bases, with 12 bases spanning the gap. There are 14 residues in the CDR3. The CDR3 is CASSKAGISYEQYF. CDR3 sequence (DNA): TGTGCCAGCAGCAAAGCGGGCATCTCCTACGAGCAGTACTTC.

With regard to this clone: At one end, the junction sequence differs from germline, possibly due to a read error. The V and J genes are TRBV11-2 and TRBJ1-1, with 9 positions matching TRBD1. Germline V lookup: CDR1 SGHAT, CDR2 FQNNGV. This CDR3 is built from 15 residues. The chain's CDR3 is CASRLTGGVKTEAFF. CDR3 sequence (DNA): TGTGCCAGCAGACTAACAGGGGGCGTGAAGACTGAAGCTTTCTTT.

This clone has more than one count but fewer than ten. CDR3 coding DNA: TGTGCCAGCAGCCGGGACAGGAACTATGGCTACACCTTC. This codes for CASSRDRNYGYTF. The chain couples TRBV2 to TRBJ1-2, with 8 bases aligning to TRBD1. Germline V gene lookup returns CDR1 SNHLY and CDR2 FYNNEI. The V gene end was trimmed by 6 bases and the J gene end by 2 bases; junction bases not matched to a gene: 2. The CDR3 sequence is 13 residues long.

This clone was detected a few times. This chain links TRBV18 with TRBJ1-5, with 7 bases lining up with TRBD1. With 5 bases clipped from V and 5 bases from J, the junction kept 3 bases outside the gene matches. The CDR3 has 13 residues. Germline lookup yields CDR1 KGHSH and CDR2 LQKENI. This chain's CDR3 is CASSAQGDQPQHF. The CDR3 DNA reads TGTGCCAGCTCAGCGCAGGGGGATCAGCCCCAGCATTTT.

V and J are TRBV7-9 and TRBJ1-5; D uncertain. Trimming stripped 1 base from V and 0 bases from J, with 10 bases between. The germline CDR1 and CDR2 sequences are SEHNR and FQNEAQ (reference sequence). The CDR3 spans 16 residues. In DNA form, the CDR3 reads TGTGCCAGCAGCTTAGTCGAGGGCCCTAGCAATCAGCCCCAGCATTTT. It translates to CASSLVEGPSNQPQHF.

The chain carries TRBV7-9 and TRBJ2-5, with D perhaps TRBD2 (5 bases). Germline V CDR1 and CDR2: SEHNR, FQNEAQ (reference sequence). V was clipped by 3 bases and J by 0 bases, with 11 bases between them. The length of the CDR3 is 15 residues. This CDR3 is CASSLLAGNQETQYF. The CDR3 DNA reads TGTGCCAGCAGCTTGCTGGCGGGTAACCAAGAGACCCAGTACTTC.

V is TRBV9 and J is TRBJ2-7; TRBD1 aligns across 7 bases. The CDR3 is 14 residues long. Germline CDR1 is SGDLS and CDR2 is YYNGEE. V was pared by 0 bases and J by 6 bases, with 6 bases of the junction left unmatched. CDR3 region: CASSVGQGLSEQYF. The CDR3 coding sequence is TGTGCCAGCAGCGTAGGACAGGGTCTTAGCGAGCAGTACTTC.

The chain combines TRBV6-5 with TRBJ2-1, with D possibly being TRBD2 (6 bases). Deletions cut 5 bases from V and 9 bases from J, with 11 bases between. This CDR3 has 12 amino acids. Germline-derived CDR1 and CDR2 are MNHEY and SVGAGI. The CDR3, as DNA: TGTGCCAGCAGTCTGGTCGGGGGTGAGCAGTTCTTC. It encodes CASSLVGGEQFF.

Many counts were recorded for this clone. The V call is TRBV2, the J call TRBJ1-1; no clear D gene. Germline V gene data show CDR1 as SNHLY and CDR2 as FYNNEI. V lost 7 bases and J lost 5, with 17 bases in between. The CDR3 consists of 14 residues. This CDR3 is CASILDLGGTEAFF. As DNA, the CDR3 is TGTGCCAGCATTCTAGACTTGGGAGGGACTGAAGCTTTCTTT.

The V call is TRBV29-1, the J call TRBJ1-2; the D gene is possibly TRBD1 (5 bases). CDR3 length equals 12 residues. The ends were cut back, 8 bases at V and 4 bases at J, with 14 bases in the middle. The germline V gene has CDR1 SQVTM and CDR2 ANQGSEA. The CDR3 DNA follows: TGCAGCACGCCAATTGGGGCCTATGGCTACACCTTC. The encoded protein is CSTPIGAYGYTF.

The chain has TRBV19 and TRBJ2-3; D may be TRBD1 (5 bases). This CDR3 contains 13 residues. V was cut by 1 base and J by 8 bases, with 10 bases left in between. CDR1 and CDR2 from the germline V gene are LNHDA and SQIVND (reference sequence). The CDR3 reads CASSIGREGTQYF. The CDR3 DNA is TGTGCCAGTAGTATAGGCAGGGAAGGTACGCAGTATTTT.

The rearrangement links TRBV12-3 or TRBV12-4 to TRBJ2-1, with D unclear. The CDR3 has 12 amino acids. The V end lost 8 bases, the J end lost 9 bases, and 14 bases lay between the germline ends. The CDR3 sequence: CASSLVGGEQFF. For the CDR3, the DNA is TGTGCCAGCTCCCTAGTTGGCGGTGAGCAGTTCTTC.

The chain has TRBV5-1 and TRBJ2-5; TRBD1 matches 7 bases. Trimming took 1 base from V and 3 from J; bases not matched to a gene: 3. Germline V gene lookup returns CDR1 SGHRS and CDR2 YFSETQ. CDR3 length equals 14 residues. The CDR3 spells CASSLLGTEETQYF. DNA for the CDR3: TGCGCCAGCAGCTTGCTTGGGACAGAAGAGACCCAGTACTTC.